This T cell receptor (beta chain) was sequenced for a study of OX40 agonist ivuxolimab in advanced cancers. Note on this clone: The antigen is unknown.

Study-level results: Doses of 0.1 to 3.0 mg/kg were accompanied by clonal expansion of CD4+ and CD8+ blood T cells by week 6. Expanded clones were, on average, more numerous among CD8+ T cells than CD4+.

This CDR3 has 18 residues. Trimming shortened V by 5 bases and J by 2 bases, and 24 bases separated the two germline ends. Per germline, CDR1 SGDLS and CDR2 YYNGEE. Profiling relied on immunoSEQ multiplex PCR, and the TCRdb table lists in-frame clones only, not all of them. The repertoire consists of approximately 89,000 clones, with roughly 88% occurring once and the leading ten covering less than 0.85%. The TCR sequence derives from an adult with an advanced solid tumor such as melanoma, head and neck, liver or kidney cancer. The material was CD4+ or CD8+ T cells sorted from blood, obtained in a trial of the OX40 agonist ivuxolimab. J is TRBJ2-3 and V is TRBV9; tentative D call: TRBD1 (6 bases). CDR3 DNA sequence: TGTGCCAGCAGTGATGGACCAGGGGAAAGCGTATACACAGATACGCAGTATTTT. It specifies CASSDGPGESVYTDTQYF.